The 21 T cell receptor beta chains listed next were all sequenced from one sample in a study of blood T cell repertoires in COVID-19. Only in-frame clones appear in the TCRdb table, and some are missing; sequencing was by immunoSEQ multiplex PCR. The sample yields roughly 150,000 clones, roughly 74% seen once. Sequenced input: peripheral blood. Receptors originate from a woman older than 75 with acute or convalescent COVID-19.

In DNA, the CDR3 is TGCGCCAGCAGACGACAGACCGGGGAGCTGTTTTTT. Translation: CASRRQTGELFF. The chain recombines TRBV5-1 with TRBJ2-2; a weak D match, TRBD1 (5 bases). CDR3 length: 12 residues. The germline V and J ends were trimmed by 5 bases and 5 bases, with 7 bases remaining between them. Germline loops: CDR1 SGHRS, CDR2 YFSETQ.

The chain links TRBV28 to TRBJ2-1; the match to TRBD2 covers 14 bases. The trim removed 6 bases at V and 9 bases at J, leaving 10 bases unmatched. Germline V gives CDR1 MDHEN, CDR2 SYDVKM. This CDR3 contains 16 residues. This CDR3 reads CASRLPGLAGESEQFF. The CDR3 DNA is TGTGCCAGCAGGTTACCGGGACTAGCGGGAGAAAGTGAGCAGTTCTTC.

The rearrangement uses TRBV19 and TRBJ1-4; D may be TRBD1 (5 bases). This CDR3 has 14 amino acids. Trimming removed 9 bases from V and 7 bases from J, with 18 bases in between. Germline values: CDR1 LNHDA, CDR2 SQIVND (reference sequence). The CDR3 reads CASARRAVGEKLFF. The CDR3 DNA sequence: TGTGCCAGCGCGCGCAGGGCGGTAGGTGAAAAACTGTTTTTT.

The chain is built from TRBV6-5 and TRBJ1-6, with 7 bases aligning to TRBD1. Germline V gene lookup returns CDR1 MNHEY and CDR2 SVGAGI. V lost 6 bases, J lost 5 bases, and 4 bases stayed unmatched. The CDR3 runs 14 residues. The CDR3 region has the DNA TGTGCCAGCAGAGGCGGGACAGATAATTCACCCCTCCACTTT. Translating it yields CASRGGTDNSPLHF.

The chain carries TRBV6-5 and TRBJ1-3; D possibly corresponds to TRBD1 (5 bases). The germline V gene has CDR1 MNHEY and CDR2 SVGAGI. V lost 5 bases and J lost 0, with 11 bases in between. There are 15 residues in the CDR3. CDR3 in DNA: TGTGCCAGCAGTCTCGGGGGTTTCTCTGGAAACACCATATATTTT. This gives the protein CASSLGGFSGNTIYF.

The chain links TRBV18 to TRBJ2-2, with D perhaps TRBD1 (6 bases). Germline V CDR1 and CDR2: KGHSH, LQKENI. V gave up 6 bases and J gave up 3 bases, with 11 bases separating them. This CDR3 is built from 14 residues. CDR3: CASSSRTDTGELFF. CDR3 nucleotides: TGTGCCAGCTCTTCGCGGACAGACACCGGGGAGCTGTTTTTT. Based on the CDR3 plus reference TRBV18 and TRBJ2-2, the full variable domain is NAGVMQNPRHLVRRRGQEARLRCSPMKGHSHVYWYRQLPEEGLKFMVYLQKENIIDESGMPKERFSAEFPKEGPSILRIQQVVRGDSAAYFCASSSRTDTGELFFGEGSRLTVL.

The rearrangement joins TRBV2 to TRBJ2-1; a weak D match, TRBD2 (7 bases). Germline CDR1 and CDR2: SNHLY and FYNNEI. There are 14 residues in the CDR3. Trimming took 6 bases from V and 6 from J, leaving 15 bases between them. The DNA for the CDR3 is TGTGCCAGCAGGACCCAGGGAGGGGGCAATGAGCAGTTCTTC. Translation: CASRTQGGGNEQFF.

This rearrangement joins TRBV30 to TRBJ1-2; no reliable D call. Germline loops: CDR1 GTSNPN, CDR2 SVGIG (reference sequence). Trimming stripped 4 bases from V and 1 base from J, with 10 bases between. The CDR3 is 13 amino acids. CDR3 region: CAWIEDFNYGYTF. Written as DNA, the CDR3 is TGTGCCTGGATTGAGGATTTTAACTATGGCTACACCTTC. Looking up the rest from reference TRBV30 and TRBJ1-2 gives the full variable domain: SQTIHQWPATLVQPVGSPLSLECTVEGTSNPNLYWYRQAAGRGLQLLFYSVGIGQISSEVPQNLSASRPQDRQFILSSKKLLLSDSGFYLCAWIEDFNYGYTFGSGTRLTVV.

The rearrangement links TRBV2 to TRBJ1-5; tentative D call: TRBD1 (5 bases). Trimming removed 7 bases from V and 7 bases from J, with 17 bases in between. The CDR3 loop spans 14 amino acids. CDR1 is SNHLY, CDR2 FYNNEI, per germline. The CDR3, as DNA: TGTGCCAGCACCACACAGGCCCTCGGGCAGCCCCAGCATTTT. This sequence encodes CASTTQALGQPQHF.

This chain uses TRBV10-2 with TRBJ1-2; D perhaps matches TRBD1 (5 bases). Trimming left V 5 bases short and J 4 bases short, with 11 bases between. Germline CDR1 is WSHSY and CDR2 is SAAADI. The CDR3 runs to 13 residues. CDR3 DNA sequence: TGCGCCAGCAGTTCTAGACAGCTCTATGGCTACACCTTC. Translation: CASSSRQLYGYTF.

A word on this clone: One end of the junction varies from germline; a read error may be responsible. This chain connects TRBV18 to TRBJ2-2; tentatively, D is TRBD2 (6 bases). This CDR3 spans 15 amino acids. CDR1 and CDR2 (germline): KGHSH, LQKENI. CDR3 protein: CAGSPLEGRTGELFF. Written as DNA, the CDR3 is TGTGCCGGCTCACCACTGGAGGGGCGTACCGGGGAGCTGTTTTTT.

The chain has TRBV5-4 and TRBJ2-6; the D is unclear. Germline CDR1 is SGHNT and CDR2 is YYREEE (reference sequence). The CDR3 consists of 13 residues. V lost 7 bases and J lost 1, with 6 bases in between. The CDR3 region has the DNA TGTGCCAGCGCGAGGTCTGGGGCCAACGTCCTGACTTTC. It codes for CASARSGANVLTF.

This CDR3 is CASRRGLASNEQFF. CDR3 bases: TGTGCCAGCAGGAGGGGGCTAGCGTCGAATGAGCAGTTCTTC. This sequence joins TRBV2 and TRBJ2-1, with D maybe TRBD1 (7 bases). V lost 6 bases and J 7 bases, leaving 16 bases between the germline ends. Germline V lookup: CDR1 SNHLY, CDR2 FYNNEI. CDR3 length equals 14 residues.

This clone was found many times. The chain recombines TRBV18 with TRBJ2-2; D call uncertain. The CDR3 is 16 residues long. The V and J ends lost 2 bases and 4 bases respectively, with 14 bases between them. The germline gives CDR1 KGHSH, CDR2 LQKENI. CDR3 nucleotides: TGTGCCAGCTCACCATTGGGCTTCGGCGTCACCGGGGAGCTGTTTTTT. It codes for CASSPLGFGVTGELFF.

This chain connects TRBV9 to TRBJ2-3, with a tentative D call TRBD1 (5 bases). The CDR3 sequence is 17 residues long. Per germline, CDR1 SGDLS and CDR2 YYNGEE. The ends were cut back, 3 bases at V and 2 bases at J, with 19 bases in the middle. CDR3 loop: CASSAGAFRVSTDTQYF. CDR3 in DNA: TGTGCCAGCAGCGCTGGGGCTTTTAGGGTCTCCACAGATACGCAGTATTTT. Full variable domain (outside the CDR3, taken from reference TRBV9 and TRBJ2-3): DSGVTQTPKHLITATGQRVTLRCSPRSGDLSVYWYQQSLDQGLQFLIQYYNGEERAKGNILERFSAQQFPDLHSELNLSSLELGDSALYFCASSAGAFRVSTDTQYFGPGTRLTVL.

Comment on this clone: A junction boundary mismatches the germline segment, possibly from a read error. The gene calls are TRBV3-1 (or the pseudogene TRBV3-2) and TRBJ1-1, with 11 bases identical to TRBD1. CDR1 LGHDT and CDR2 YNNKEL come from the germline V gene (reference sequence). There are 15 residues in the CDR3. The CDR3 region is CASSQESRTGGRNVF. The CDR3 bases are TGTGCCAGCAGCCAAGAATCGCGGACAGGGGGCCGGAATGTCTTT.

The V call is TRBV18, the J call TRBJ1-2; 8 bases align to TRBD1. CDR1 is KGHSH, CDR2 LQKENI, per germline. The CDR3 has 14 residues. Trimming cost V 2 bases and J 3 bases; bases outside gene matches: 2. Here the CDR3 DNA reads TGTGCCAGCTCACCAAACAGGGGGGACTATGGCTACACCTTC. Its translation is CASSPNRGDYGYTF. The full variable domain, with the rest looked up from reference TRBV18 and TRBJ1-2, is NAGVMQNPRHLVRRRGQEARLRCSPMKGHSHVYWYRQLPEEGLKFMVYLQKENIIDESGMPKERFSAEFPKEGPSILRIQQVVRGDSAAYFCASSPNRGDYGYTFGSGTRLTVV.

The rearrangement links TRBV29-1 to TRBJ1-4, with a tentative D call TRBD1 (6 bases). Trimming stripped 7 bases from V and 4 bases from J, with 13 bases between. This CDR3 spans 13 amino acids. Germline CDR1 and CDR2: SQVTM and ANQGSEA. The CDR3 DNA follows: TGCAGCGGCCGGGCAGGGGTTAATGAAAAACTGTTTTTT. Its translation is CSGRAGVNEKLFF.

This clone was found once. The CDR3 DNA is TGTGCCTGGAGTATTAGGACAGGGGGATACACAGATACGCAGTATTTT. Its translation: CAWSIRTGGYTDTQYF. The genes are TRBV30 and TRBJ2-3; 10 nucleotides align to TRBD1. Per the germline V gene, CDR1 is GTSNPN and CDR2 is SVGIG (reference sequence). The V gene end was trimmed by 2 bases and the J gene end by 2 bases; junction bases not matched to a gene: 7. The CDR3 sequence is 16 residues long.

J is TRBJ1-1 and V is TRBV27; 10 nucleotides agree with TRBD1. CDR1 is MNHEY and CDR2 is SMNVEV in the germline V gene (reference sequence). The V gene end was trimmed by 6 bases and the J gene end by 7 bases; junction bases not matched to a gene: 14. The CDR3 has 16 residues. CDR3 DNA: TGTGCCAGCAGCCCTCAGGACAGGGGGTTGATGATTGAAGCTTTCTTT. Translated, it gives CASSPQDRGLMIEAFF.

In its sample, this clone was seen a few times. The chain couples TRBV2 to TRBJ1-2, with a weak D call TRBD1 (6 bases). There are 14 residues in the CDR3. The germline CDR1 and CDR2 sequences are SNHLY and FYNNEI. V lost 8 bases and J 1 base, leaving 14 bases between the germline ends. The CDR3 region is CASLQGRINYGYTF. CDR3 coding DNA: TGTGCCAGCTTACAGGGTAGAATTAACTATGGCTACACCTTC.